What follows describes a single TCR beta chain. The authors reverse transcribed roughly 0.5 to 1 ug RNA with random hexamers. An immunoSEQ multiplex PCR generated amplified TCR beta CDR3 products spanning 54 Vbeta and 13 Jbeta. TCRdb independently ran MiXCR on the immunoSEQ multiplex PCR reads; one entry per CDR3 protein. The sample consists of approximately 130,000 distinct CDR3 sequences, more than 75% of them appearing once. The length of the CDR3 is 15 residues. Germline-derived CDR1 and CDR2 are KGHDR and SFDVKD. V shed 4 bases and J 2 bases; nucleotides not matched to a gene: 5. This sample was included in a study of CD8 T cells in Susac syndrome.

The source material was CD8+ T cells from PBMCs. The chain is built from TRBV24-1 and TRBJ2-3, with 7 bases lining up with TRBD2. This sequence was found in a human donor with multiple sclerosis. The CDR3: CATSDPSGNTDTQYF. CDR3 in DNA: TGTGCCACCAGTGACCCTAGCGGAAACACAGATACGCAGTATTTT.